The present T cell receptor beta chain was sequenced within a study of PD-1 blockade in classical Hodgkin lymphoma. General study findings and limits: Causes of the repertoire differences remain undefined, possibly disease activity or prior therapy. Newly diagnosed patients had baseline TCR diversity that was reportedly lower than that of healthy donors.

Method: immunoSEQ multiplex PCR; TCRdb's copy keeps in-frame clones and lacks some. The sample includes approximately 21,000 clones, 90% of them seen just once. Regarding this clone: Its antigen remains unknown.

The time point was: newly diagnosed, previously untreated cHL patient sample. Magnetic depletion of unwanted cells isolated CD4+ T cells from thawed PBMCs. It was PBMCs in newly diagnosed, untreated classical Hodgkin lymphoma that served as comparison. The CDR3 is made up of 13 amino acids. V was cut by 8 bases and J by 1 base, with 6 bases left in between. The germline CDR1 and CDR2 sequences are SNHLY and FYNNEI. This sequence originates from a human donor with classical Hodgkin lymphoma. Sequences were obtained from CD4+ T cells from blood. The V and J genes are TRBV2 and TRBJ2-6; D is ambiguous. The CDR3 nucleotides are TGTGCCAGCTCCGGTTCTGGGGCCAACGTCCTGACTTTC. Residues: CASSGSGANVLTF.